Below are 14 T cell receptor beta chains sequenced from a single sample in a study of OX40 agonist ivuxolimab in advanced cancers. The method was immunoSEQ multiplex PCR; TCRdb's version includes in-frame clones alone and lacks a portion of them. The table has some 85,000 clones, more than 80% seen once. The input for sequencing was CD4+ or CD8+ T cells sorted from blood, taken in a trial of the OX40 agonist ivuxolimab. Receptors were obtained from an adult with an advanced solid tumor such as melanoma, head and neck, liver or kidney cancer.

The chain carries TRBV7-9 and TRBJ2-3; D perhaps matches TRBD2 (6 bases). V was clipped by 2 bases and J by 2 bases, with 17 bases between them. CDR1 and CDR2 from the germline V gene are SEHNR and FQNEAQ (reference sequence). The CDR3 consists of 17 residues. The CDR3 sequence is CASSLPRIAENTDTQYF. The CDR3 bases are TGTGCCAGCAGCTTACCGAGAATAGCGGAAAACACAGATACGCAGTATTTT.

The sample holds a few counts of this clone. The rearrangement uses TRBV6-5 and TRBJ2-3; 13 nucleotides agree with TRBD2. This CDR3 has 15 amino acids. Germline V gene data show CDR1 as MNHEY and CDR2 as SVGAGI. After removal of 6 bases from V and 8 bases from J, the junction contained 8 bases not matched to a gene. CDR3 region: CASSLSGTSGITQYF. DNA for the CDR3: TGTGCCAGCAGCCTCTCCGGGACTAGCGGGATTACGCAGTATTTT.

The chain joins TRBV11-2 to TRBJ2-1; 9 nucleotides align to TRBD1. Germline CDR1 SGHAT, CDR2 FQNNGV. V shed 6 bases and J 7 bases; nucleotides not matched to a gene: 7. CDR3 length equals 14 residues. CDR3 protein: CASRFRDRENEQFF. The DNA for the CDR3 is TGTGCCAGCAGGTTCCGGGACAGGGAAAATGAGCAGTTCTTC.

The chain recombines TRBV2 with TRBJ2-2; TRBD2 agrees at 9 bases. CDR3 length equals 16 residues. The germline V gene encodes CDR1 SNHLY and CDR2 FYNNEI. V trimming: 1 base; J trimming: 4 bases; junction bases outside the gene matches: 4. This CDR3 reads CASSEGSGSSTGELFF. The DNA for the CDR3 is TGTGCCAGCAGTGAAGGTAGCGGGAGTAGCACCGGGGAGCTGTTTTTT.

This clone is a singleton in its sample. J is TRBJ1-3 and V is TRBV5-6, with D unresolved. V gave up 2 bases and J gave up 1 base, with 10 bases separating them. There are 15 residues in the CDR3. CDR1 and CDR2 (germline): SGHDT, YYEEEE. Here the CDR3 reads CASSFWGLSGNTIYF. In DNA form, the CDR3 reads TGTGCCAGCAGCTTTTGGGGTTTGTCTGGAAACACCATATATTTT.

CDR3 sequence: CASSLDGFNTGELFF. CDR3 nucleotides: TGTGCCAGCAGCTTAGACGGTTTTAACACCGGGGAGCTGTTTTTT. The chain carries TRBV11-3 and TRBJ2-2; D is ambiguous. The germline V gene has CDR1 SGHNT and CDR2 YENEEA. The CDR3 length is 15 residues. The V and J ends lost 0 bases and 2 bases respectively, with 7 bases between them. Complete variable domain (other parts from reference TRBV11-3 and TRBJ2-2): EAGVVQSPRYKIIEKKQPVAFWCNPISGHNTLYWYLQNLGQGPELLIRYENEEAVDDSQLPKDRFSAERLKGVDSTLKIQPAELGDSAVYLCASSLDGFNTGELFFGEGSRLTVL.

The chain has TRBV5-6 and TRBJ2-3; D is ambiguous. The CDR3 is 12 amino acids. The germline V and J ends were trimmed by 1 base and 5 bases, with 5 bases remaining between them. Germline V gene sequence: CDR1 SGHDT, CDR2 YYEEEE. The DNA for the CDR3 is TGTGCCAGCAGCTTGTGGAAAGATACGCAGTATTTT. The encoded protein is CASSLWKDTQYF.

The rearrangement joins TRBV5-1 to TRBJ2-2, with unresolved D. V lost 2 bases and J 1 base, leaving 12 bases between the germline ends. The CDR3 length is 16 residues. Per the germline V gene, CDR1 is SGHRS and CDR2 is YFSETQ. The CDR3 sequence is CASSFPSDLNTGELFF. The CDR3 region has the DNA TGCGCCAGCAGCTTCCCCAGCGACCTGAACACCGGGGAGCTGTTTTTT.

The rearrangement links TRBV6-5 to TRBJ1-2; 11 nucleotides line up with TRBD1. This CDR3 comprises 14 residues. Germline V gene sequence: CDR1 MNHEY, CDR2 SVGAGI. V lost 7 bases to trimming and J lost 4 bases; unmatched junction nucleotides: 5. In nucleotides, the CDR3 is TGTGCCAGCAAACGGACAGGGGGCAGCTATGGCTACACCTTC. Protein: CASKRTGGSYGYTF.

V usage is TRBV6-6 and J usage is TRBJ1-5, with TRBD1 as a possible D gene (5 bases). The V gene's germline CDR1 is MNHNY and CDR2 SVGAGI (reference sequence). This CDR3 contains 16 residues. V lost 6 bases and J 5 bases, leaving 20 bases between the germline ends. CDR3 bases: TGTGCCAGCAGCTCCCCCGGGACGGGGTGGGATCAGCCCCAGCATTTT. Amino acids: CASSSPGTGWDQPQHF.

The V call is TRBV5-1, the J call TRBJ2-2; 11 bases agree with TRBD2. CDR3 length equals 17 residues. V trimming: 3 bases; J trimming: 2 bases; junction bases outside the gene matches: 6. The germline V gene has CDR1 SGHRS and CDR2 YFSETQ. Written as DNA, the CDR3 is TGCGCCAGCAGCTCTCGACTAGCGGGAATTAACACCGGGGAGCTGTTTTTT. Amino acid sequence: CASSSRLAGINTGELFF.

The DNA for the CDR3 is TGTGCCAGCAGCTTGAGGCCGGCTACCACAGATACGCAGTATTTT. This translates into CASSLRPATTDTQYF. This chain uses TRBV7-2 with TRBJ2-3; D is uncertain. Germline loops: CDR1 SGHTA, CDR2 FQGNSA. CDR3 length equals 15 residues. Trimming removed 3 bases at V and 2 bases at J, with 12 bases between.

V gene TRBV5-4 combines with J gene TRBJ2-7; TRBD1 matches at 8 bases. There are 15 residues in the CDR3. V gave up 2 bases and J gave up 3 bases; unmatched junction bases: 7. CDR1 is SGHNT, CDR2 YYREEE, per germline (reference sequence). This CDR3 is CASSLIRGLSYEQYF. The CDR3 DNA reads as TGTGCCAGCAGCTTAATCAGGGGGCTTAGCTACGAGCAGTACTTC.

The chain couples TRBV18 to TRBJ1-2; the match to TRBD1 covers 9 bases. Losses at the gene ends were 3 bases for V and 2 bases for J; bases not matched to a gene: 1. This CDR3 is 14 amino acids long. CDR1 and CDR2 from the germline V gene are KGHSH and LQKENI. The CDR3 sequence: CASSPDRGNYGYTF. The CDR3 bases are TGTGCCAGCTCACCGGACAGGGGAAACTATGGCTACACCTTC.